The T cell receptor beta chain described here comes from a study of T cell responses to AZD1222 COVID-19 vaccine. This clone came up once. Trimming took off 6 bases at V and 4 bases at J, with 12 bases between the two ends. This CDR3 is built from 13 residues. From germline, CDR1 is SEHNR and CDR2 FQNEAQ (reference sequence). Sequencing used immunoSEQ multiplex PCR; TCRdb keeps in-frame clones, though not all of them. Among about 150,000 clones, about 88% were seen once, and the ten largest hold less than 3.5%. Sequenced material: peripheral blood, taken on day 0 of AZD1222 vaccination. The receptor was derived from an adult in good health. J is TRBJ1-1 and V is TRBV7-9, with a possible D match to TRBD1 (6 bases). DNA of the CDR3: TGTGCCAGCAGTTCCAGGGGCAGCACTGAAGCTTTCTTT. Encoded protein: CASSSRGSTEAFF.